A single T cell receptor (beta chain) is shown here with its context. V was pared by 1 base and J by 2 bases, with 18 bases between. The CDR3 extends over 17 amino acids. Per germline, CDR1 SEHNR and CDR2 FQNEAQ (reference sequence). As originally analysed: How many nucleated cells were present was estimated from reference gene primer amplification. Assay: immunoSEQ multiplex PCR; the TCRdb copy retains only in-frame clones and omits some. V, J and clone size reflect that table, while D and trimming were determined from the DNA. The table has about 120,000 clones, about four fifths seen once; the top ten hold roughly 4.3%. This sample is drawn from a study of blood T cell repertoires in COVID-19.

This sequence was found in a woman older than 75 with acute or convalescent COVID-19. The chain uses TRBV7-9 and TRBJ2-7; maybe TRBD2 (6 bases). The sequenced material came from peripheral blood. CDR3 loop: CASSLVSSAGGTYEQYF. CDR3 bases: TGTGCCAGCAGCTTAGTATCCTCCGCCGGGGGTACCTACGAGCAGTACTTC. Variable domain in full (rest from reference TRBV7-9 and TRBJ2-7): DTGVSQNPRHKITKRGQNVTFRCDPISEHNRLYWYRQTLGQGPEFLTYFQNEAQLEKSRLLSDRFSAERPKGSFSTLEIQRTEQGDSAMYLCASSLVSSAGGTYEQYFGPGTRLTVT.